Below, one T cell receptor beta chain is given with its context. The CDR3 is 13 residues long. Deletions cut 6 bases from V and 4 bases from J, with 12 bases between. CDR1 is MNHNY, CDR2 SVGAGI, per germline (reference sequence). This sample was taken from a study of T cell changes during pregnancy in multiple sclerosis. TCRdb's table, derived via immunoSEQ multiplex PCR, lists solely in-frame clones and lacks some. The data hold approximately 94,000 clones, with approximately 90% observed a single time. The V call is TRBV6-6, the J call TRBJ1-1, with D uncertain. The origin of this receptor is a female donor with multiple sclerosis, enrolled in a pregnancy study. This material consisted of peripheral blood, taken after pregnancy. CDR3 sequence (DNA): TGTGCCAGCAGGGATCAGGAGGGCACTGAAGCTTTCTTT. This encodes CASRDQEGTEAFF.